Presented here are 16 T cell receptor beta chains from one specimen sequenced in a study of vaccination and CD4 T cells after COVID-19. The antigens these receptors bind are not known. The Oncomine TCR Beta short-read assay generated sequence data from the DNA of cultured CD4+ T cells. TCRdb re-derived calls from the PCR reads in MiXCR, one entry per CDR3 protein. Of some 14,000 distinct CDR3 sequences listed, over 45% were seen once; the top ten hold 3.5% to 5%. Treatment defined: 10-day PBMC culture with coronavirus spike peptide pools or control peptides (ViraFEST assay). Sequences were derived from CD4+ T cells from blood, cultured in vitro, sampled before SARS-CoV-2 vaccination. These receptor sequences come from a human donor who had recovered from COVID-19.

This chain's CDR3 is CAISGGGNEQFF. As DNA, the CDR3 is TGTGCCATCAGTGGAGGGGGCAATGAGCAGTTCTTC. V gene TRBV10-3 combines with J gene TRBJ2-1; D may be TRBD1 (6 bases). Germline CDR1 ENHRY, CDR2 SYGVKD. The CDR3 totals 12 residues. V was clipped by 4 bases and J by 6 bases, with 7 bases between them.

The rearrangement uses TRBV6-2 or TRBV6-3 and TRBJ2-1; a weak D match, TRBD1 (5 bases). The V and J ends lost 6 bases and 4 bases respectively, with 13 bases between them. The germline V gene encodes CDR1 MNHEY and CDR2 SVGEGT. The CDR3 sequence is 14 residues long. The CDR3 nucleotides read TGTGCCAGCAGACTCCCGACAGTATACAATGAGCAGTTCTTC. Translated, it gives CASRLPTVYNEQFF.

The V gene is TRBV7-9, the J gene TRBJ1-6; D ambiguous. Germline V gene lookup returns CDR1 SEHNR and CDR2 FQNEAQ (reference sequence). Trimming removed 6 bases from V and 7 bases from J, with 7 bases in between. The CDR3 totals 12 residues. The CDR3 bases are TGTGCCAGCAGTTTTACGAATTCACCCCTCCACTTT. Translating it yields CASSFTNSPLHF.

The chain joins TRBV19 to TRBJ2-2; D could derive from TRBD1 or TRBD2 (5 bases each). The V and J ends lost 3 bases and 4 bases respectively, with 9 bases between them. This CDR3 contains 14 residues. Germline assignment: CDR1 LNHDA and CDR2 SQIVND (reference sequence). The CDR3 is CASSITGTTGELFF. The DNA of the CDR3 is TGTGCCAGTAGTATCACGGGGACCACCGGGGAGCTGTTTTTT.

The chain uses TRBV28 and TRBJ2-7; 10 bases are a match to TRBD2. The J segment lost 0 bases and the V segment lost 4 bases, leaving 3 bases of the junction unmatched. The CDR3 sequence is 15 residues long. The germline CDR1 and CDR2 sequences are MDHEN and SYDVKM. The CDR3 DNA reads TGTGCCAGCAGTTGGACTAGCGGAGCCTCCTACGAGCAGTACTTC. Translating it yields CASSWTSGASYEQYF.

The chain joins TRBV6-1 to TRBJ1-6; the D is unclear. The germline V gene has CDR1 MNHNS and CDR2 SASEGT. The V gene lost 4 bases and the J gene lost 5 bases, with 12 bases spanning the gap. This CDR3 has 15 amino acids. The CDR3: CASSAKPGDNSPLHF. CDR3 nucleotides: TGTGCCAGCAGTGCCAAGCCAGGAGATAATTCACCCCTCCACTTT.

This clonotype was counted between two and nine times. The V and J genes are TRBV7-6 and TRBJ2-3, with D hard to call. The CDR3 sequence is 13 residues long. The V gene lost 0 bases and the J gene lost 2 bases, with 3 bases spanning the gap. Germline V lookup: CDR1 SGHVS, CDR2 FNYEAQ. The chain's CDR3 is CASSLAFTDTQYF. CDR3 in DNA: TGTGCCAGCAGCTTAGCTTTCACAGATACGCAGTATTTT.

This clonotype has more than one count but fewer than ten. V gene TRBV7-8 combines with J gene TRBJ1-6, with a weak D call TRBD1 (5 bases). The V gene lost 1 base and the J gene lost 10 bases, with 14 bases spanning the gap. The germline V gene has CDR1 SGHVS and CDR2 FQNEAQ. This CDR3 is built from 15 residues. For the CDR3, the DNA is TGTGCCAGCAGCTTAGTGGGCAGGGTACTCTCACCCCTCCACTTT. It translates to CASSLVGRVLSPLHF.

This clonotype turned up a few times. The gene calls are TRBV11-2 and TRBJ2-5; 12 bases align to TRBD2. There are 17 residues in the CDR3. CDR1 is SGHAT, CDR2 FQNNGV, per germline. Losses at the gene ends were 5 bases for V and 4 bases for J; bases not matched to a gene: 11. Written as DNA, the CDR3 is TGTGCCAGCAGCCACTCCTCGGGACTAGCGGGCTTAGAGACCCAGTACTTC. Amino acids: CASSHSSGLAGLETQYF.

The J gene is TRBJ1-2, the V gene TRBV19; D may be TRBD1 (5 bases). V gave up 5 bases and J gave up 4 bases, with 17 bases separating them. Germline V CDR1 and CDR2: LNHDA, SQIVND (reference sequence). This CDR3 region has 15 residues. The CDR3 DNA reads as TGTGCCAGTAGTGTCCAGGGACCTGAGGGCTATGGCTACACCTTC. It specifies CASSVQGPEGYGYTF.

V usage is TRBV7-3 and J usage is TRBJ2-1; D perhaps matches TRBD2 (5 bases). V lost 2 bases, J lost 12 bases, and 20 bases lay in between. The germline V gene encodes CDR1 SGHTA and CDR2 FQGTGA. This CDR3 spans 15 amino acids. The CDR3 DNA reads TGTGCCAGCAGCTTAGGAGGCGGCGGGCCGCAAGTGCAGTTCTTC. Amino acids: CASSLGGGGPQVQFF.

This clonotype was observed a few times. Here the CDR3 reads CASSSTGNTEAFF. CDR3 DNA: TGTGCCAGCAGTTCTACAGGGAACACTGAAGCTTTCTTT. V and J are TRBV12-3 or TRBV12-4 and TRBJ1-1, with TRBD1 as a possible D gene (5 bases). Trimming took off 4 bases at V and 1 base at J, with 7 bases between the two ends. The CDR3 extends over 13 amino acids.

There are a few counts of this clonotype. This chain connects TRBV20-1 to TRBJ1-5; TRBD1 matches at 11 bases. CDR1 is DFQATT, CDR2 SNEGSKA, per germline (reference sequence). The V segment lost 5 bases and the J segment 8 bases; nucleotides outside the gene matches: 11. The CDR3 totals 15 residues. Written as DNA, the CDR3 is TGCAGTGCTGGAGGGACAGGGGGGGTTTTGGAGCCCCAGCATTTT. Its translation is CSAGGTGGVLEPQHF.

This clonotype was seen once. The J gene is TRBJ1-5, the V gene TRBV27; 9 bases map to TRBD1. The CDR3 sequence is 20 residues long. V lost 2 bases and J lost 6; bases outside the gene matches: 20. Germline loops: CDR1 MNHEY, CDR2 SMNVEV (reference sequence). The CDR3 DNA is TGTGCCAGCAGTTTAAGGGTTCCCGACAGGGGGATAGCTGGGAGTCAGCCCCAGCATTTT. Translating gives CASSLRVPDRGIAGSQPQHF.

In this sample, this clonotype turned up a few times. The chain couples TRBV20-1 to TRBJ2-7; D could derive from TRBD1 or TRBD2 (6 bases each). V was cut by 3 bases and J by 0 bases, with 12 bases left in between. This CDR3 comprises 14 residues. Looked up from germline, CDR1 is DFQATT and CDR2 is SNEGSKA (reference sequence). CDR3 nucleotide sequence: TGCAGTGCTAGTCGGGGGCAGGACTCCTACGAGCAGTACTTC. Its protein is CSASRGQDSYEQYF.

The gene calls are TRBV5-1 and TRBJ1-2, with no clear D. The germline V and J ends were trimmed by 1 base and 4 bases, with 11 bases remaining between them. This CDR3 contains 14 residues. Germline loops: CDR1 SGHRS, CDR2 YFSETQ. The CDR3: CASSLRAESYGYTF. CDR3 coding DNA: TGCGCCAGCAGCTTGCGGGCAGAATCCTATGGCTACACCTTC.